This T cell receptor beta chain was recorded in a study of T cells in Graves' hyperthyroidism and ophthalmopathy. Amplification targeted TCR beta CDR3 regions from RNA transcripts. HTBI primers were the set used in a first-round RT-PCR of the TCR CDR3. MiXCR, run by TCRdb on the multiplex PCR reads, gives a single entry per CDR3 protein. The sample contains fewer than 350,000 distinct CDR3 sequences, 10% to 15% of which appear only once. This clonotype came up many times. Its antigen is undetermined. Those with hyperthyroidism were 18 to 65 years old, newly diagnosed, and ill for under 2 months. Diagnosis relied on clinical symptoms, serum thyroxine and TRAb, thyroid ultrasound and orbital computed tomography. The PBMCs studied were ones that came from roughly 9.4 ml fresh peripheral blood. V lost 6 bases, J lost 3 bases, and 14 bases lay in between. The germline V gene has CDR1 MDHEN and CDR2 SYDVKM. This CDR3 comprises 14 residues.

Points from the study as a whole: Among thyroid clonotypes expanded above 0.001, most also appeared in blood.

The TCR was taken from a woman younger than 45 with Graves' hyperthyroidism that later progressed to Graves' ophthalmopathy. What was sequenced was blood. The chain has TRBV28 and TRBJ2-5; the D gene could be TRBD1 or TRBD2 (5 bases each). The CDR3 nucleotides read TGTGCCAGCAGCCCTGCGAGGGGTAAAGAGACCCAGTACTTC. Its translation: CASSPARGKETQYF.